Presented here are 19 T cell receptor beta chains from one specimen sequenced in a study of blood T cell repertoires in COVID-19. Clones were sequenced by immunoSEQ multiplex PCR, and TCRdb holds only the in-frame ones, with some missing. The table records some 96,000 clones, approximately 80% of them present only once. Source material: peripheral blood. These receptor sequences come from a man aged 45-60 years with active or convalescent COVID-19.

This clone was seen only a few times. This sample also contains other DNA sequences that code for the same CDR3. The chain employs TRBV19 and TRBJ2-7; D is perhaps TRBD2 (6 bases). Germline V lookup: CDR1 LNHDA, CDR2 SQIVND (reference sequence). This CDR3 is 14 amino acids long. Trimming took 5 bases from V and 0 from J, leaving 11 bases between them. CDR3 region: CASSSWTTSYEQYF. The DNA of the CDR3 is TGTGCCAGTAGTTCGTGGACTACCTCCTACGAGCAGTACTTC.

This clone appeared many times. The chain has TRBV5-6 and TRBJ2-7, with D tentatively TRBD1 (6 bases). The V and J ends lost 4 bases and 7 bases respectively, with 9 bases between them. CDR3 length: 11 residues. Germline V gene lookup returns CDR1 SGHDT and CDR2 YYEEEE. CDR3 nucleotides: TGTGCCAGCAGCGACAGGAATGAGCAGTACTTC. Translation: CASSDRNEQYF.

The CDR3 DNA follows: TGTGCCTGGAACCGGGACAGAGCCTACGAGCAGTACTTC. The encoded protein is CAWNRDRAYEQYF. This chain joins TRBV30 and TRBJ2-7; 7 bases are shared with TRBD1. Germline loops: CDR1 GTSNPN, CDR2 SVGIG (reference sequence). The CDR3 totals 13 residues. The trim removed 4 bases at V and 2 bases at J, leaving 5 bases unmatched.

This chain uses TRBV5-4 with TRBJ2-7; 9 nucleotides line up with TRBD1. The J segment lost 3 bases and the V segment lost 4 bases, leaving 5 bases of the junction unmatched. The CDR3 is 14 amino acids. Germline assignment: CDR1 SGHNT and CDR2 YYREEE (reference sequence). The CDR3 is CASSARDRVYEQYF. The CDR3 region has the DNA TGTGCCAGCAGCGCCCGGGACAGGGTCTACGAGCAGTACTTC.

This chain joins TRBV5-8 and TRBJ2-5; TRBD2 matches 13 bases. After removal of 1 base from V and 6 bases from J, the junction contained 3 bases not matched to a gene. Germline CDR1 and CDR2: SGHTS and YDEGEE. The CDR3 length is 15 residues. The DNA for the CDR3 is TGTGCCAGCAGCTTGCGGACTAGCGGGAGTCAGACCCAGTACTTC. Amino acid sequence: CASSLRTSGSQTQYF.

Here the CDR3 reads CASSDPGTGVGYTF. The CDR3 bases are TGTGCCAGTAGCGATCCTGGGACAGGGGTTGGCTACACCTTC. The chain employs TRBV19 and TRBJ1-2; 10 bases agree with TRBD1. The junction had 8 bases not matched to a gene; V was cut back by 6 bases and J by 7 bases. Germline values: CDR1 LNHDA, CDR2 SQIVND (reference sequence). The CDR3 consists of 14 residues. Full variable domain (outside the CDR3, taken from reference TRBV19 and TRBJ1-2): DGGITQSPKYLFRKEGQNVTLSCEQNLNHDAMYWYRQDPGQGLRLIYYSQIVNDFQKGDIAEGYSVSREKKESFPLTVTSAQKNPTAFYLCASSDPGTGVGYTFGSGTRLTVV.

This chain links TRBV7-8 with TRBJ2-2; 7 positions match TRBD2. Germline lookup yields CDR1 SGHVS and CDR2 FQNEAQ. Losses at the gene ends were 5 bases for V and 8 bases for J; bases not matched to a gene: 17. CDR3 length: 17 amino acids. In nucleotides, the CDR3 is TGTGCCAGCAGCCCCCGACCCGGGACTAACTCACCGGGGGAGCTGTTTTTT. Translating gives CASSPRPGTNSPGELFF.

This sequence joins TRBV5-1 and TRBJ1-1; 7 bases are a match to TRBD1. Germline CDR1 reads SGHRS; CDR2 reads YFSETQ. CDR3 size: 14 residues. V trimming: 5 bases; J trimming: 0 bases; junction bases outside the gene matches: 4. The CDR3 nucleotides read TGCGCCAGCAGACTACAGGGGTTGAACACTGAAGCTTTCTTT. This codes for CASRLQGLNTEAFF.

This CDR3 reads CASSLRGRDEQFF. The CDR3 DNA reads as TGTGCCAGCAGTCTGCGGGGTAGGGATGAGCAGTTCTTC. The chain uses TRBV12-3 or TRBV12-4 and TRBJ2-1; weak D call: TRBD2 (6 bases). This CDR3 is built from 13 residues. The V end was cut by 5 bases, the J end by 8 bases, with 13 bases between.

This clone was recorded once. The chain carries TRBV19 and TRBJ1-1; 8 nucleotides match TRBD1. The CDR3 spans 17 residues. The trim removed 3 bases at V and 1 base at J, leaving 10 bases unmatched. Looked up from germline, CDR1 is LNHDA and CDR2 is SQIVND (reference sequence). This chain's CDR3 is CASSITGQGGWNTEAFF. DNA of the CDR3: TGTGCCAGTAGTATTACCGGACAGGGTGGGTGGAACACTGAAGCTTTCTTT.

This chain joins TRBV5-1 and TRBJ1-2; TRBD1 is a possible D gene (6 bases). CDR3 length: 12 residues. The germline CDR1 and CDR2 sequences are SGHRS and YFSETQ. The CDR3 DNA sequence: TGCGCGACCTACACGGACAGCTATGGCTACACCTTC. Protein sequence: CATYTDSYGYTF. Together with reference TRBV5-1 and TRBJ1-2, the CDR3 gives the full variable domain: KAGVTQTPRYLIKTRGQQVTLSCSPISGHRSVSWYQQTPGQGLQFLFEYFSETQRNKGNFPGRFSGRQFSNSRSEMNVSTLELGDSALYLCATYTDSYGYTFGSGTRLTVV.

This chain connects TRBV13 to TRBJ2-7; the match to TRBD2 covers 11 bases. With V trimmed by 4 bases and J by 0 bases, 20 bases remained unmatched. The CDR3 runs to 21 residues. CDR1 and CDR2 from the germline V gene are PRHDT and FYEKMQ (reference sequence). DNA of the CDR3: TGTGCCAGCAGCTCCTCTAACTCCGGACTAGCGGGTGCTCTGGGCTCCTACGAGCAGTACTTC. Amino acids: CASSSSNSGLAGALGSYEQYF.

This rearrangement joins TRBV7-9 to TRBJ2-7; D possibly corresponds to TRBD1 (5 bases). Germline-derived CDR1 and CDR2 are SEHNR and FQNEAQ (reference sequence). The CDR3 contains 13 residues. V dropped 5 bases and J dropped 1 base, with 9 bases sitting between them. The CDR3 DNA follows: TGTGCCAGCAGCGGCCAGGGATCCTACGAGCAGTACTTC. It translates to CASSGQGSYEQYF.

The chain employs TRBV20-1 and TRBJ1-1; D is ambiguous. The V gene lost 3 bases and the J gene lost 4 bases, with 12 bases spanning the gap. This CDR3 is built from 13 residues. In germline, CDR1 is DFQATT, CDR2 SNEGSKA (reference sequence). The CDR3 reads CSASQAIGTEAFF. DNA of the CDR3: TGCAGTGCTAGTCAGGCAATCGGCACTGAAGCTTTCTTT.

The rearrangement links TRBV19 to TRBJ1-5; 9 bases fit TRBD1. The germline V gene has CDR1 LNHDA and CDR2 SQIVND (reference sequence). The CDR3 covers 16 residues. J was trimmed by 6 bases and V by 10 bases; bases with no gene match: 16. In DNA, the CDR3 is TGTGCCACAACCACCAGGACGACAGGGGGAAGTCAGCCCCAGCATTTT. As protein: CATTTRTTGGSQPQHF.

The chain couples TRBV29-1 to TRBJ1-3; D ambiguous. V lost 3 bases and J 2 bases, leaving 8 bases between the germline ends. Germline CDR1 and CDR2: SQVTM and ANQGSEA. The CDR3 extends over 13 amino acids. In DNA form, the CDR3 reads TGCAGCGTTGACCCCCAGACTGGAAACACCATATATTTT. Translation gives CSVDPQTGNTIYF. The variable domain in full, with the rest retrieved from reference TRBV29-1 and TRBJ1-3, is SAVISQKPSRDICQRGTSLTIQCQVDSQVTMMFWYRQQPGQSLTLIATANQGSEATYESGFVIDKFPISRPNLTFSTLTVSNMSPEDSSIYLCSVDPQTGNTIYFGEGSWLTVV.

V and J are TRBV10-1 and TRBJ2-3; the match to TRBD2 covers 12 bases. J gave up 6 bases and V 6 bases, and 7 bases lay outside the gene matches. The CDR3 has 15 amino acids. The germline CDR1 and CDR2 sequences are WNHNN and SYGVQD (reference sequence). The CDR3 DNA reads TGCGCCAGCAGCAAGACTAGCGGGAGCCCGGATACGCAGTATTTT. This translates into CASSKTSGSPDTQYF.

The gene calls are TRBV5-5 and TRBJ2-1; D not resolved. The CDR3 sequence is 15 residues long. The V gene lost 2 bases and the J gene lost 9 bases, with 18 bases spanning the gap. CDR1 SGHKS and CDR2 YYEKEE come from the germline V gene (reference sequence). CDR3 in amino acids: CASSFLPPPSSEQFF. CDR3 nucleotide sequence: TGTGCCAGCAGCTTTCTCCCCCCGCCTTCGAGTGAGCAGTTCTTC.

The V call is TRBV10-3, the J call TRBJ2-5; no clear D. V lost 3 bases and J lost 5, with 13 bases in between. Germline CDR1 reads ENHRY; CDR2 reads SYGVKD. The length of the CDR3 is 14 residues. The CDR3 loop is CAISDLTSTETQYF. The CDR3, as DNA: TGTGCCATCAGTGACTTAACTTCGACTGAGACCCAGTACTTC.